This TCR beta chain is from a study of cytomegalovirus exposure and HLA in healthy donors. As for the study in general: It was reported in a later analysis that the same platform had been used for the 120 or so validation repertoires as for the 666 first-cohort repertoires.

The study's findings and limits: In the 95 to 150 validation repertoires, a later analysis found that first-cohort TCR clusters tended to co-occur. Three CMV-associated chains were confirmed in vitro to be specific for CMV antigens.

TCRdb keeps only in-frame clones here, not all; method: immunoSEQ multiplex PCR. The sample holds 120,000 to 150,000 clones, 88% seen once. V shed 7 bases and J 1 base; nucleotides not matched to a gene: 3. In germline, CDR1 is MDHEN, CDR2 SYDVKM. The CDR3 spans 14 residues. On this clone: Its antigen is not identified.

V is TRBV28 and J is TRBJ2-5; 10 bases map to TRBD2. This clonotype was obtained from a woman aged 18 to 35 in good health and CMV-seropositive. Material: PBMCs. In DNA, the CDR3 is TGTGCCAGCAATAGCGGGGGGTCCCAAGAGACCCAGTACTTC. As protein: CASNSGGSQETQYF. Filled out from reference TRBV28 and TRBJ2-5, the complete variable domain reads DVKVTQSSRYLVKRTGEKVFLECVQDMDHENMFWYRQDPGLGLRLIYFSYDVKMKEKGDIPEGYSVSREKKERFSLILESASTNQTSMYLCASNSGGSQETQYFGPGTRLLVL.